This T cell receptor (beta chain) was retrieved from a study of shared clonotypes between healthy human individuals. The CDR3 runs to 16 residues. Germline CDR1 reads MNHEY; CDR2 reads SMNVEV (reference sequence). V shed 8 bases and J shed 5 bases, with 21 bases lying between them. Method: immunoSEQ multiplex PCR; TCRdb's copy keeps in-frame clones and lacks some. The data hold roughly 1,500,000 clones, with approximately 98.5% observed a single time. The TCR comes from a man aged 25 to 40 in good health. The specimen sequenced was naive CD4+ T cells sorted from blood. Subset given: CD45RA+ positively selected. The rearrangement joins TRBV27 to TRBJ2-2, with D tentatively TRBD1 or TRBD2 (6 bases each). CDR3 amino acids: CASGTWGAGGTGELFF. The DNA for the CDR3 is TGTGCCAGCGGGACCTGGGGGGCAGGAGGGACCGGGGAGCTGTTTTTT.